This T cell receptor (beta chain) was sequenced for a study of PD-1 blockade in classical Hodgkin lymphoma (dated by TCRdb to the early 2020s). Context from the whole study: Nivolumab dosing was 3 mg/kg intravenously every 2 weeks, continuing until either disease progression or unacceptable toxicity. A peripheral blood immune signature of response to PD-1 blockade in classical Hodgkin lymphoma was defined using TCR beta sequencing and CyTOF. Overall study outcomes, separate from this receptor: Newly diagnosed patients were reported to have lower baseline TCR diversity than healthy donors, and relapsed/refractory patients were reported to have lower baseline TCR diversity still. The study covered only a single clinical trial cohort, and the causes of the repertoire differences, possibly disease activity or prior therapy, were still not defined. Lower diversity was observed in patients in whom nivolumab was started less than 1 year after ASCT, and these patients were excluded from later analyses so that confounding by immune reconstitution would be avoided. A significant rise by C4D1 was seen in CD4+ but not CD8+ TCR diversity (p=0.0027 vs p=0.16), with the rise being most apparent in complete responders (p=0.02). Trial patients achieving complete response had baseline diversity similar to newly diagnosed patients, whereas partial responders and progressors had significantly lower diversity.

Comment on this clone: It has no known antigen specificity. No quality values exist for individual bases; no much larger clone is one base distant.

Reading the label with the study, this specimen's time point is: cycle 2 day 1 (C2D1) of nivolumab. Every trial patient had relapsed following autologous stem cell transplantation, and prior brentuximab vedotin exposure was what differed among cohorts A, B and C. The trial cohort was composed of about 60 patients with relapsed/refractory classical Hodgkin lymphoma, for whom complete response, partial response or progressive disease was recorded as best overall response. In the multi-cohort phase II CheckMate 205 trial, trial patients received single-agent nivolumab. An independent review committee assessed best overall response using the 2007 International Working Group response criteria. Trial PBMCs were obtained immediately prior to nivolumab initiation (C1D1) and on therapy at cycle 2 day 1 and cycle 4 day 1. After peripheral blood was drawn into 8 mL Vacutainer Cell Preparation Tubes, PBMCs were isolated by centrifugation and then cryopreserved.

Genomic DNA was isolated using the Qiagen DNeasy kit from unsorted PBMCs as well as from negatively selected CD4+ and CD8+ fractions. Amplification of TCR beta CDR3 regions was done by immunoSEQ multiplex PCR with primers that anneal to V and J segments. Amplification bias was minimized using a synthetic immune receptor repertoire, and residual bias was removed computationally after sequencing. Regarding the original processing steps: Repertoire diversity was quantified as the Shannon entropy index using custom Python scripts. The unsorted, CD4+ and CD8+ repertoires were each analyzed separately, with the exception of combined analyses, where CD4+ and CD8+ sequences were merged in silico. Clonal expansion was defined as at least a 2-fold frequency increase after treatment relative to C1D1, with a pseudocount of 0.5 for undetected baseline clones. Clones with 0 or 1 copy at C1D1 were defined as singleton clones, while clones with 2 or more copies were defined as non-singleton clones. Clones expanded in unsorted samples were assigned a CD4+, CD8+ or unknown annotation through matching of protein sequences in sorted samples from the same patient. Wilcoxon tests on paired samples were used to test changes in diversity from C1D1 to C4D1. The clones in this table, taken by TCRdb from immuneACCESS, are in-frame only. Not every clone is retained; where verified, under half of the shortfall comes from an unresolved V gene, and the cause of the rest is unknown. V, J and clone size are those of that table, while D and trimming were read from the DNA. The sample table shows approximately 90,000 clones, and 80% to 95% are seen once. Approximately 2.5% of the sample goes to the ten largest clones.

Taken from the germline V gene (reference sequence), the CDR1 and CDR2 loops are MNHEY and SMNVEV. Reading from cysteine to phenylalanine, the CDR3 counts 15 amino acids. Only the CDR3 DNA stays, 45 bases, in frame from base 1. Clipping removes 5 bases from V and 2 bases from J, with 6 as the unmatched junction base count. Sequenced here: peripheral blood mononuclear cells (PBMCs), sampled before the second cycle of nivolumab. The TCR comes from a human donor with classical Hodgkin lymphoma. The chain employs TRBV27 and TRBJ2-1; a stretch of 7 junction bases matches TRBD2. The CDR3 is CASSPPAGTYNEQFF. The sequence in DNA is TGTGCCAGCAGTCCACCAGCGGGGACCTACAATGAGCAGTTCTTC.